This record looks at one T cell receptor (beta chain) sequence and its context. V dropped 7 bases and J dropped 2 bases, with 15 bases sitting between them. This CDR3 has 14 amino acids. Looked up from germline, CDR1 is WSHSY and CDR2 is SAAADI. This specimen comes from a study of T cell responses to AZD1222 COVID-19 vaccine. TCRdb's copy holds only in-frame clones and misses some; the assay was immunoSEQ multiplex PCR. The sample has tens of thousands of clones; roughly 90% are singletons. The sequenced sample was peripheral blood, obtained 28 days after the second AZD1222 dose. The sequence was collected from an adult who received the AZD1222 COVID-19 vaccine. V usage is TRBV10-2 and J usage is TRBJ2-7; TRBD1 is a possible D gene (6 bases). CDR3 amino acids: CASMISRGTYEQYF. Written as DNA, the CDR3 is TGCGCCAGCATGATTAGCAGGGGAACCTACGAGCAGTACTTC.